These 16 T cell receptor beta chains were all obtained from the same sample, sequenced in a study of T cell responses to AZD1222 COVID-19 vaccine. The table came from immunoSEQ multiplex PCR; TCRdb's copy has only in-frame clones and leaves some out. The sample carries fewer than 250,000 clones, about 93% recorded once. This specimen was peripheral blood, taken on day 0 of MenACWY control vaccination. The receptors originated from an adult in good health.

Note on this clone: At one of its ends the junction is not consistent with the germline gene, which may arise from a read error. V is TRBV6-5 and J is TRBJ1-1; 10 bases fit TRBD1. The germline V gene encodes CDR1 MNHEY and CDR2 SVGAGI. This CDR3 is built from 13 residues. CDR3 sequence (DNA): TGTGCCAGCAGTAACCGACAAGGACAGGGGGGCCTCTTT. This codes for CASSNRQGQGGLF.

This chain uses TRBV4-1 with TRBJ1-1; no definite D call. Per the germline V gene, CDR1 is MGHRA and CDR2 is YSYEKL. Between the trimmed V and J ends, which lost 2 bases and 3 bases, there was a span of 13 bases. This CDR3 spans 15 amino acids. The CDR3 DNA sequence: TGCGCCAGCAGCCAAAGCTACCGGCTTTACACTGAAGCTTTCTTT. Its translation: CASSQSYRLYTEAFF.

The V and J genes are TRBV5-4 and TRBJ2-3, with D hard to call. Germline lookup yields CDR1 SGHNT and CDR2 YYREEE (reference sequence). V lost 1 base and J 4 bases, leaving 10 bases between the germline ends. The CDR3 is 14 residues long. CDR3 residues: CASSLKGIPDTQYF. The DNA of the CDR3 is TGTGCCAGCAGCTTGAAGGGTATACCAGATACGCAGTATTTT.

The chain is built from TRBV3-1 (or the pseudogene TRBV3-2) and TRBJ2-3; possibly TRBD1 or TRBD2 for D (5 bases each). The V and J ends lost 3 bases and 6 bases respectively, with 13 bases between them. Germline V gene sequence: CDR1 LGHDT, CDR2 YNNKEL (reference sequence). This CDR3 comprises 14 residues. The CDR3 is CASSQFGTADTQYF. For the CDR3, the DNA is TGTGCCAGCAGCCAGTTTGGGACGGCCGATACGCAGTATTTT.

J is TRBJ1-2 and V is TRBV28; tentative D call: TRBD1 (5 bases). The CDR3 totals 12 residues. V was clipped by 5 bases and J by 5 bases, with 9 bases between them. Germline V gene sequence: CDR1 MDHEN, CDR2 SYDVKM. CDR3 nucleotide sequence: TGTGCCAGCAGTGATGGGGGTTATGGCTACACCTTC. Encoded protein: CASSDGGYGYTF.

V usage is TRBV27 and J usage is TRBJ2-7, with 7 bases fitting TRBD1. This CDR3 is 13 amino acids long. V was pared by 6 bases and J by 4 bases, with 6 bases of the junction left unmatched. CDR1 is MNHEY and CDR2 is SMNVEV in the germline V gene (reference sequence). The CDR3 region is CASSPWDSYEQYF. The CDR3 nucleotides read TGTGCCAGCAGCCCCTGGGACAGTTACGAGCAGTACTTC.

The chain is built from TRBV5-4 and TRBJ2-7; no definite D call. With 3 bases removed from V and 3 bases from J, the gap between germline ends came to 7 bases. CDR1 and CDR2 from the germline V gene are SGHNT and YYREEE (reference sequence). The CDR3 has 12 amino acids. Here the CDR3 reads CASSWQSYEQYF. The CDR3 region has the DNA TGTGCCAGCAGCTGGCAGAGCTACGAGCAGTACTTC.

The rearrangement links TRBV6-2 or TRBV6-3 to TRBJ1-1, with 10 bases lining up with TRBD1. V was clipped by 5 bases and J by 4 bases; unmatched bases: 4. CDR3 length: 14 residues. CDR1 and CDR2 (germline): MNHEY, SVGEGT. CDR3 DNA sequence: TGTGCCAGCAGTATGACAGGGGGCCGCACTGAAGCTTTCTTT. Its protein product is CASSMTGGRTEAFF.

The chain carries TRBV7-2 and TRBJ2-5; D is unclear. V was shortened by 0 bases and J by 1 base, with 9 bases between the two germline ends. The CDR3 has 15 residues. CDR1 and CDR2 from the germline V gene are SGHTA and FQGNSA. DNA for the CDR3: TGTGCCAGCAGCTTAGCCTTAGCCCGCCAAGAGACCCAGTACTTC. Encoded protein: CASSLALARQETQYF.

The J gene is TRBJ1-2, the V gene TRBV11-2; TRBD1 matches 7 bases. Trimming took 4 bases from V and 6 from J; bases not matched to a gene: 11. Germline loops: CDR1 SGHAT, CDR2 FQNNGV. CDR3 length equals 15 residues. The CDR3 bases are TGTGCCAGCAGCTGGCCCGGGACAGATGGGCATGGCTACACCTTC. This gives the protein CASSWPGTDGHGYTF.

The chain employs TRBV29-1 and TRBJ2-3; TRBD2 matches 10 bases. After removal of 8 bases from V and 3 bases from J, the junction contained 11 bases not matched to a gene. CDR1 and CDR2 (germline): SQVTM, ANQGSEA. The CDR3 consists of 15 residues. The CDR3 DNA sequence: TGCAGCACGTTAGCGGGGGGCGTAGCGACAGATACGCAGTATTTT. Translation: CSTLAGGVATDTQYF.

CDR3 residues: CASSPHGGGGSREQYF. CDR3 coding DNA: TGTGCCAGCAGCCCTCACGGTGGGGGGGGGAGTAGGGAGCAGTACTTC. This rearrangement joins TRBV6-2 or TRBV6-3 to TRBJ2-7; TRBD2 matches 7 bases. The CDR3 length is 16 residues. The germline gives CDR1 MNHEY, CDR2 SVGEGT. V lost 6 bases and J lost 7; bases outside the gene matches: 18.

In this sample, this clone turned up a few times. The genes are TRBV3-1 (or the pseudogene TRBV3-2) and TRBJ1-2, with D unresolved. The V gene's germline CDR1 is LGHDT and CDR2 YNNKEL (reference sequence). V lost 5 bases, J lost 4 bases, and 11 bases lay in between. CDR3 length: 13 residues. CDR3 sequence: CASSAGSGYGYTF. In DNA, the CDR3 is TGTGCCAGCAGCGCGGGGTCCGGCTATGGCTACACCTTC.

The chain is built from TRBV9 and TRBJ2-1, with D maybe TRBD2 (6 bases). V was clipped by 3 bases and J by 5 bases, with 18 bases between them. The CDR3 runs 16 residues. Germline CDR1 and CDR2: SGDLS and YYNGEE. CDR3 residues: CASSGLTSPGNNEQFF. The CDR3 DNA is TGTGCCAGCAGCGGATTGACTAGTCCGGGGAACAATGAGCAGTTCTTC. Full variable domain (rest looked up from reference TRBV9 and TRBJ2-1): DSGVTQTPKHLITATGQRVTLRCSPRSGDLSVYWYQQSLDQGLQFLIQYYNGEERAKGNILERFSAQQFPDLHSELNLSSLELGDSALYFCASSGLTSPGNNEQFFGPGTRLTVL.

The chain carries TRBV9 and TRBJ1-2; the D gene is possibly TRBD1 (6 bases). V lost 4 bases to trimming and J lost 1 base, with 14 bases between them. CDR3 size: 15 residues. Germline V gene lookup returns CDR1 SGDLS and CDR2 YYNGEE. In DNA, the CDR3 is TGTGCCAGCAGCTCCCAGACAGGACTTAACTATGGCTACACCTTC. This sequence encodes CASSSQTGLNYGYTF.

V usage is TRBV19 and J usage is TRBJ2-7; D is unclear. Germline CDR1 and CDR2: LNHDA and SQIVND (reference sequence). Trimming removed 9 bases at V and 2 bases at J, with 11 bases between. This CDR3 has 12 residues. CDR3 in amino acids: CASSPNPYEQYF. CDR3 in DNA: TGTGCCAGCTCACCTAACCCCTACGAGCAGTACTTC.